This T cell receptor beta chain emerged from a study of cytomegalovirus exposure and HLA in healthy donors (dated by TCRdb to 2016 to 2017). Concerning the study at large: A later analysis indicated that the roughly 130 validation repertoires were generated on the platform also employed for the 700 or so repertoires of the first cohort. The study combined high-throughput TCR immunosequencing, statistical association of individual TCRs with disease status, and machine learning to predict cytomegalovirus infection status. The study aimed to test whether cataloging public T cell receptors could reveal signatures of past pathogen exposure. Along with the roughly 670-subject first cohort, a separate validation cohort of around 120 different subjects was used. Study-wide findings and limitations: Most TCR sequences were observed very rarely across donors, whereas some public TCRs were present in many individuals. A later analysis lacked HLA typing for the validation cohort, so it scored co-occurrence in that cohort across all 110 or so repertoires. A later analysis found that TCRs clustered in the first cohort also tended to co-occur in the approximately 120 validation repertoires, with approximately 94% of cluster scores above 0. In vitro tests confirmed that a few of the cytomegalovirus-associated TCR beta chains recognize cytomegalovirus antigens. It was suggested by the authors that the approach could potentially be generalized to other disease states and immunological phenotypes. The study gave a list of around 170 TCR beta chains associated with cytomegalovirus. In both the original and validation cohorts, the classifier was reported to diagnose cytomegalovirus status with high specificity and sensitivity.

The donors belonged to the validation cohort of around 120 subjects, which was separate from the roughly 700-subject first cohort. The library was obtained by the immunoSEQ multiplex PCR assay. From the authors' description of their analysis: A statistical classification framework was built to diagnose cytomegalovirus status from the catalog of TCR beta chain sequences. In TCRdb, the immuneACCESS table is reduced to in-frame sequences with V and J assigned. These tables do not hold every clone; where another copy was compared, an unresolved V gene accounts for under half, and the others remain unexplained. V, J and clone size are taken as reported in that table, and D and trimming were inferred from the DNA itself. The sample table records roughly 140,000 clones; just over 90% of these occur just once. About 0.64% of the sample is taken by the ten largest. CDR1 and CDR2, per the germline V gene, are ENHRY and SYGVKD. A distance of 11 bases separates the germline ends of V and J, which lose 7 bases and 4 bases respectively. From the cysteine up to the phenylalanine, the CDR3 has a length of 13 residues. The only DNA kept is the CDR3, 39 bases in frame from the first base.

Details on this clone: Its recognized antigen is unknown. There are no base qualities to consult, and no much larger clone falls within one base.

The sequencing sample was made of PBMCs. This TCR was recovered from a man in his late teens or twenties in good health and CMV-seronegative. Here the chain combines TRBV10-3 and TRBJ1-5; D gene: possibly TRBD1, on 6 matching bases. In nucleotides, the sequence is TGTGCCATCACAGGGACACCGAATCAGCCCCAGCATTTT. Translated, this is CAITGTPNQPQHF.